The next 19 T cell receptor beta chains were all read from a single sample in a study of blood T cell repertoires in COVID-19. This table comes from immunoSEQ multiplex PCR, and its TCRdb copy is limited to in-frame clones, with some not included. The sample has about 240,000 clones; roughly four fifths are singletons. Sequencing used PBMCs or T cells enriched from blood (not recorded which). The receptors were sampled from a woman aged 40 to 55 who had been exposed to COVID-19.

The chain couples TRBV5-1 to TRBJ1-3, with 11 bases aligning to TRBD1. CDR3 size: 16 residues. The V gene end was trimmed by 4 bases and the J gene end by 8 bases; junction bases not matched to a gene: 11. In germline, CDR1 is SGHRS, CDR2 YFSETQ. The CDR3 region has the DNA TGCGCCAGCAGCCGAGGACAGGGGGCCGGAGGGGACACCATATATTTT. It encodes CASSRGQGAGGDTIYF.

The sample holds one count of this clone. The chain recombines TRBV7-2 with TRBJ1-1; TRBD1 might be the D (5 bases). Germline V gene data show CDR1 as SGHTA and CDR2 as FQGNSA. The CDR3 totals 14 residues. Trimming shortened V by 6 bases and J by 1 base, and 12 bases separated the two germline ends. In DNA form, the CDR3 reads TGTGCCAGCAGAACCGACGGGGGGAACACTGAAGCTTTCTTT. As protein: CASRTDGGNTEAFF.

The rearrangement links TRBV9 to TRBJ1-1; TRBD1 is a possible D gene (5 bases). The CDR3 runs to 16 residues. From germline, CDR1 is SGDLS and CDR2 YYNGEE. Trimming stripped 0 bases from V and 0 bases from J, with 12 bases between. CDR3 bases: TGTGCCAGCAGCGTAGGGCCCGTGGACATGAACACTGAAGCTTTCTTT. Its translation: CASSVGPVDMNTEAFF.

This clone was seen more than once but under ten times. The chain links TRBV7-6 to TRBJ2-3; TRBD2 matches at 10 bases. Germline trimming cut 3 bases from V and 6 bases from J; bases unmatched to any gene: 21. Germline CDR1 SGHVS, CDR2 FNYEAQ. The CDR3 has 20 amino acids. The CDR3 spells CASSLGRQRGGSGLMDTQYF. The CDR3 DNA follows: TGTGCCAGCAGCTTGGGACGGCAGCGGGGGGGTTCTGGGTTGATGGATACGCAGTATTTT.

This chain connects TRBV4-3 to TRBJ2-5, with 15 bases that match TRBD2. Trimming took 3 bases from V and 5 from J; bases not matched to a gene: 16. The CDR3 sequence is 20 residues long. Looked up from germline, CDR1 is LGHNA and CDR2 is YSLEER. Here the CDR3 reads CASSQSGTSGGSSLRETQYF. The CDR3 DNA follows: TGCGCCAGCAGCCAGTCCGGGACTAGCGGGGGGTCTTCCCTCCGGGAGACCCAGTACTTC.

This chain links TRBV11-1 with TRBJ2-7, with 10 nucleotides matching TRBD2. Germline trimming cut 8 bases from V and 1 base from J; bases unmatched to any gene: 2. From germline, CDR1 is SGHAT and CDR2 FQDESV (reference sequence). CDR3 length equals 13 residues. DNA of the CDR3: TGTGCCAGCGGGACTAGCGTGTCCTACGAGCAGTACTTC. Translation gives CASGTSVSYEQYF.

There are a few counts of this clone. The CDR3 protein is CASSNTGSSYTF. The CDR3 DNA reads as TGTGCCAGCAGTAATACAGGGTCCAGCTACACCTTC. This chain links TRBV6-5 with TRBJ1-2; D might be TRBD1 (6 bases). The CDR3 is made up of 12 amino acids. V was pared by 5 bases and J by 9 bases, with 13 bases between. Germline V gene data show CDR1 as MNHEY and CDR2 as SVGAGI.

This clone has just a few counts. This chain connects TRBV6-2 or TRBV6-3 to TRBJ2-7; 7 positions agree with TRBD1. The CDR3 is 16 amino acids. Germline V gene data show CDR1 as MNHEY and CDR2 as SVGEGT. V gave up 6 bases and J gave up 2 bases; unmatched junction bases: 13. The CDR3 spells CASSTTGAQAPYEQYF. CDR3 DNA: TGTGCCAGCAGCACCACAGGGGCACAAGCCCCCTACGAGCAGTACTTC.

The CDR3 DNA reads TGTGCCAGCAGCCCGGGACTAGCAACGGATACGCAGTATTTT. Its protein is CASSPGLATDTQYF. The genes are TRBV7-9 and TRBJ2-3; 9 bases agree with TRBD2. Germline CDR1 reads SEHNR; CDR2 reads FQNEAQ (reference sequence). CDR3 length: 14 amino acids. V dropped 5 bases and J dropped 6; count of bases not matched to a gene: 6.

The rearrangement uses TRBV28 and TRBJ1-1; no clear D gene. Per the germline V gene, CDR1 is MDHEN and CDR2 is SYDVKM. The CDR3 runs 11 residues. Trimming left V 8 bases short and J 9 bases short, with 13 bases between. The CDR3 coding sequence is TGTGCCAGCGCGGTAAGGACTAAAGCTTTCTTT. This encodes CASAVRTKAFF.

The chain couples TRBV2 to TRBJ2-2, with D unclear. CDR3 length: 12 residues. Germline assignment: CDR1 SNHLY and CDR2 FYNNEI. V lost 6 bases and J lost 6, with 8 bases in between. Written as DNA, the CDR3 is TGTGCCAGCAGCGACCGGGCCGGGGAGCTGTTTTTT. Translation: CASSDRAGELFF.

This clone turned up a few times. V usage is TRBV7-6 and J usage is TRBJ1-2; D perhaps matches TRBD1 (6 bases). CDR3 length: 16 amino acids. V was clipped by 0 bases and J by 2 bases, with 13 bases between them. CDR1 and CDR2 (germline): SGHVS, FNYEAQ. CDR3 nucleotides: TGTGCCAGCAGCTTAGCCCCCAGGGACACAAACTATGGCTACACCTTC. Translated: CASSLAPRDTNYGYTF.

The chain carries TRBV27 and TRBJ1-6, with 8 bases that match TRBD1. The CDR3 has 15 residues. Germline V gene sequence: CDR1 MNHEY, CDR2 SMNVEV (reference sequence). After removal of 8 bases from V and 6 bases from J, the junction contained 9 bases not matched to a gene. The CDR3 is CASSRTGNPNSPLHF. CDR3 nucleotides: TGTGCCAGCTCCCGGACAGGGAACCCTAATTCACCCCTCCACTTT.

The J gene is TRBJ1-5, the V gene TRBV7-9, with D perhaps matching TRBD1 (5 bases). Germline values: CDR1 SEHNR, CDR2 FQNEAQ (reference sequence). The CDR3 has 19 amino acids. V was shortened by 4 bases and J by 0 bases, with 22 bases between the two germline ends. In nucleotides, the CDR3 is TGTGCCAGCAGCTCAGCGAAGGGGTCGGCGTTATATAGCAATCAGCCCCAGCATTTT. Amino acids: CASSSAKGSALYSNQPQHF. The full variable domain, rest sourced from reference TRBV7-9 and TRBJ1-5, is DTGVSQNPRHKITKRGQNVTFRCDPISEHNRLYWYRQTLGQGPEFLTYFQNEAQLEKSRLLSDRFSAERPKGSFSTLEIQRTEQGDSAMYLCASSSAKGSALYSNQPQHFGDGTRLSIL.

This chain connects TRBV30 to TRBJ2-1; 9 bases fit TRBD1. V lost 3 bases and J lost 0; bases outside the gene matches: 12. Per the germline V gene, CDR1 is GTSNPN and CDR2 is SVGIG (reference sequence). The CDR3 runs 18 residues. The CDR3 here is CAWSLGQGPYTSYNEQFF. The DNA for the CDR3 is TGTGCCTGGAGCTTGGGACAGGGCCCCTATACCTCCTACAATGAGCAGTTCTTC.

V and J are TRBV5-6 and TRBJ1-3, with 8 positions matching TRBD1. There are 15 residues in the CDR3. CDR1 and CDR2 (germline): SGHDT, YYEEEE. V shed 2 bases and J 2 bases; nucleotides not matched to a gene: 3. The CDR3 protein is CASSFWTGTGNTIYF. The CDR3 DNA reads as TGTGCCAGCAGCTTCTGGACAGGGACTGGAAACACCATATATTTT.

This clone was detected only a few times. CDR3 sequence (DNA): TGTGCCATTACACAGGGGAACTCACCCCTCCACTTT. Its protein product is CAITQGNSPLHF. The V and J genes are TRBV6-6 and TRBJ1-6; 7 bases agree with TRBD1. Per the germline V gene, CDR1 is MNHNY and CDR2 is SVGAGI (reference sequence). The CDR3 sequence is 12 residues long. V was pared by 10 bases and J by 10 bases, with 7 bases of the junction left unmatched.

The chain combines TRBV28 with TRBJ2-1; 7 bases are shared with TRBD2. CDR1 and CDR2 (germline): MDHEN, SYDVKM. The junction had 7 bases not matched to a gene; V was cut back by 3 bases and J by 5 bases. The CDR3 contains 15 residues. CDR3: CASSLGGSGNNEQFF. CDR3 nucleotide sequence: TGTGCCAGCAGTTTGGGGGGGTCTGGAAACAATGAGCAGTTCTTC.

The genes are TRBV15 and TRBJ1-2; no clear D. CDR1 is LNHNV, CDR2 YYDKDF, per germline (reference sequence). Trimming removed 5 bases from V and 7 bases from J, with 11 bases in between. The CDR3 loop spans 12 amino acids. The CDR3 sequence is CATSSALGGYTF. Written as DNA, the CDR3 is TGTGCCACCAGCTCTGCACTTGGTGGCTACACCTTC.